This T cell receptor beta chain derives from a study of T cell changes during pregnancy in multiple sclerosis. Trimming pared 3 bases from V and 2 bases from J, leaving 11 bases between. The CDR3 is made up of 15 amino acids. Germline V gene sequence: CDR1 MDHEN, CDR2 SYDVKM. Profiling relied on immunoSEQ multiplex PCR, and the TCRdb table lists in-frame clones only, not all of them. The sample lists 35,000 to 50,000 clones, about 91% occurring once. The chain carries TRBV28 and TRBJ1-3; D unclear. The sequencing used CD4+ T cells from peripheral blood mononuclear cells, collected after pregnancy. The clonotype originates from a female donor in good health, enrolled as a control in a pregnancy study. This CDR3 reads CASSLNPGTGNTIYF. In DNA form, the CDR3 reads TGTGCCAGCAGTTTGAATCCGGGTACTGGAAACACCATATATTTT.